This paragraph reports one TCR beta chain. These data come from a study of blood T cell repertoires in COVID-19. Study in general: The study drew acute and convalescent COVID-19 samples from the United States, Italy and Spain. PBMCs, B-cell-depleted T cells, or T cells were the source of the cDNA or gDNA that made up the material.

Germline V gene data show CDR1 as SGHDN and CDR2 as FVKESK. This CDR3 contains 14 residues. Unmatched junction bases numbered 9, after V lost 7 bases and J lost 9 bases. As handled by the study authors: Reference gene primer amplification gave estimated nucleated cell counts. Only in-frame clones appear in the TCRdb table, and some are missing; sequencing was by immunoSEQ multiplex PCR. The V and J calls and clone size come from that table; D and trimming were worked out from the DNA. The sample lists more than 95,000 clones; 70% to 85% were seen once. The rearrangement joins TRBV14 to TRBJ2-1; 10 nucleotides align to TRBD2. Sample: peripheral blood. The sequence was collected from a woman of 80 years or more with active or convalescent COVID-19. The chain's CDR3 is CASKTTAGGGEQFF. CDR3 sequence (DNA): TGTGCCAGCAAGACGACAGCGGGAGGGGGTGAGCAGTTCTTC.